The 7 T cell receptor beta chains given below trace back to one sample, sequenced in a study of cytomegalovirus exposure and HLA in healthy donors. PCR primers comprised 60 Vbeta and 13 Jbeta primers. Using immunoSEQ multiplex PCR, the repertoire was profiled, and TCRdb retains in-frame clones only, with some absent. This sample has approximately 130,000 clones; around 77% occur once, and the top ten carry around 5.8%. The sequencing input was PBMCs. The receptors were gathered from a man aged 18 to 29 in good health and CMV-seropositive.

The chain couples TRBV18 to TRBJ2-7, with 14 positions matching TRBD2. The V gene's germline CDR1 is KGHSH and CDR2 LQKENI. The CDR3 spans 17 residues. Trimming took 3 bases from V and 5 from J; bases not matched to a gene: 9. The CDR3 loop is CASSPTPGTSGRHEQYF. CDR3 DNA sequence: TGTGCCAGCTCACCGACTCCCGGGACTAGCGGGAGACACGAGCAGTACTTC.

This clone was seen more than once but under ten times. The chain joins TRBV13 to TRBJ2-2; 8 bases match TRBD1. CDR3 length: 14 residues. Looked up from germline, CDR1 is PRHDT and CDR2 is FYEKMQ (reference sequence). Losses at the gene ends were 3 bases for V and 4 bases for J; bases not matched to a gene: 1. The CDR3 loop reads CASSFGQGTGELFF. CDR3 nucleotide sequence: TGTGCCAGCAGCTTCGGACAGGGCACCGGGGAGCTGTTTTTT.

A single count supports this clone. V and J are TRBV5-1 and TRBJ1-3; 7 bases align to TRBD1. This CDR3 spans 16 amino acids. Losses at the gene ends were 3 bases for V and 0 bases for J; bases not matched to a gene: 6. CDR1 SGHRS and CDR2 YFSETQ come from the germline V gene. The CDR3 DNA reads TGCGCCAGCAGCTCGGGACAGAGACACTCTGGAAACACCATATATTTT. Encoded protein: CASSSGQRHSGNTIYF.

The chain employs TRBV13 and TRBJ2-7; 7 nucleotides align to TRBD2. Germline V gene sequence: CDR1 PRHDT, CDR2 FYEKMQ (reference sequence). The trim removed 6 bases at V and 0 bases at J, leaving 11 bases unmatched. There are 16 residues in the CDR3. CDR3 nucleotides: TGTGCCAGCAGGGGGGGAGGGGTTATAAGCTCCTACGAGCAGTACTTC. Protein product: CASRGGGVISSYEQYF.

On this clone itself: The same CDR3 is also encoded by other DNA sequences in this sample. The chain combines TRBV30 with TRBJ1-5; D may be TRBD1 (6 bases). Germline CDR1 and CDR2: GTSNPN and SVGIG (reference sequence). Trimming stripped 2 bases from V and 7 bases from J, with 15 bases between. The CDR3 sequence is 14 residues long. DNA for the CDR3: TGTGCCTGGAGTTTACAGGGCGCAAGCCAGCCCCAGCATTTT. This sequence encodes CAWSLQGASQPQHF.

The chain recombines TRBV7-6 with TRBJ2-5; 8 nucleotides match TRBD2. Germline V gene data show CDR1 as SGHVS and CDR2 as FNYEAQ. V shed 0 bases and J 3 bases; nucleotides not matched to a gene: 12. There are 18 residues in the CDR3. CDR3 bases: TGTGCCAGCAGCTTAGCAGCGAGCGGGGGAATAATTAAAGAGACCCAGTACTTC. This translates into CASSLAASGGIIKETQYF.

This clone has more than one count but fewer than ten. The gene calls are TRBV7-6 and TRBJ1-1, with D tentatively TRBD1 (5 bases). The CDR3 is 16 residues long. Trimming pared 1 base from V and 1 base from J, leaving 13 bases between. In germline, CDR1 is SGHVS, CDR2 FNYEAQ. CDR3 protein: CASSLGTGASNTEAFF. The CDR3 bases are TGTGCCAGCAGCTTAGGTACAGGCGCTTCGAACACTGAAGCTTTCTTT.